A selection of T cell receptor beta chains follows, all from one sample in a study of shared clonotypes between healthy human individuals. The data were produced by immunoSEQ multiplex PCR, yet TCRdb's version contains in-frame clones alone and is incomplete. The repertoire consists of approximately 500,000 clones, with over 60% occurring once and the leading ten covering under 15%. Sequencing used PBMCs. These receptor sequences come from a woman aged 35 to 49 in good health. Some clones in this sample may be carry-over from other donors' samples. The CDR3 runs from the conserved cysteine through the conserved F or W. The order of the fields is D gene, V gene, J gene, clone size, CDR3 length, CDR3 DNA, CDR3 protein. The D gene is left open where the match is weak. Clone size, where shown, is once, few, many, or a class for clones that have expanded.

D: TRBD2
V: TRBV13
J: TRBJ2-2
size: -
length: 16
DNA: TGTGCCAGCAGCGAAGGACTAGCGGGAGAGGGCGGGGAGCTGTTTTTT
CDR3: CASSEGLAGEGGELFF

D: TRBD2
V: TRBV4-2
J: TRBJ2-1
size: once
length: 15
DNA: TGTGCCAGCAGCCAAGCGGCGGGAGGGCGCCATGAGCAGTTCTTC
CDR3: CASSQAAGGRHEQFF

D: TRBD2
V: TRBV27
J: TRBJ2-6
size: -
length: 20
DNA: TGTGCCAGCAGTTCCCCCGGACTAGCGGGAGGCCCACCTGGGGCCAACGTCCTGACTTTC
CDR3: CASSSPGLAGGPPGANVLTF

D: TRBD1
V: TRBV27
J: TRBJ1-2
size: once
length: 15
DNA: TGTGCCAGCAGTTATCGAGCAGGGGGAAACTATGGCTACACCTTC
CDR3: CASSYRAGGNYGYTF

D: -
V: TRBV5-1
J: TRBJ2-2
size: -
length: 16
DNA: TGCGCCAGCAGCACCCTCGCCCCGGGAGCTAGCGGGGAGCTGTTTTTT
CDR3: CASSTLAPGASGELFF

D: -
V: TRBV2
J: TRBJ2-1
size: -
length: 14
DNA: TGTGCCAGCATGATAACTTGGGCCTACAATGAGCAGTTCTTC
CDR3: CASMITWAYNEQFF

D: TRBD1
V: TRBV2
J: TRBJ2-3
size: -
length: 15
DNA: TGTGCCAGCAGTGCCGGGACAGGGGGCACAGATACGCAGTATTTT
CDR3: CASSAGTGGTDTQYF

D: TRBD1
V: TRBV5-1
J: TRBJ1-4
size: -
length: 14
DNA: TGCGCCAGCAGCCCGGACAGGATGGGCGAAAAACTGTTTTTT
CDR3: CASSPDRMGEKLFF

D: -
V: TRBV4-1
J: TRBJ1-5
size: -
length: 17
DNA: TGCGCCAGCAGCCAAGTCGTTGGGGGACGGAATAATCAGCCCCAGCATTTT
CDR3: CASSQVVGGRNNQPQHF

D: TRBD2
V: TRBV7-2
J: TRBJ2-2
size: -
length: 16
DNA: TGTGCCAGCAGCTTAGCCTCGGGACTACCGACCGGGGAGCTGTTTTTT
CDR3: CASSLASGLPTGELFF

D: -
V: TRBV9
J: TRBJ1-4
size: many
length: 15
DNA: TGTGCCAGCAGCGTAGGCAGGGCCGCTAATGAAAAACTGTTTTTT
CDR3: CASSVGRAANEKLFF

D: -
V: TRBV4-3
J: TRBJ1-2
size: -
length: 14
DNA: TGCGCCAGCGCCCCAAGGCAGGGCCCCTATGGCTACACCTTC
CDR3: CASAPRQGPYGYTF

D: TRBD2
V: TRBV9
J: TRBJ2-3
size: -
length: 14
DNA: TGTGCCAGCAGCCCCAGCGGGAACACAGATACGCAGTATTTT
CDR3: CASSPSGNTDTQYF

D: TRBD2
V: TRBV5-1
J: TRBJ2-2
size: -
length: 17
DNA: TGCGCCAGCAGCTTGACTAGCGGGAGGGGTGACACCGGGGAGCTGTTTTTT
CDR3: CASSLTSGRGDTGELFF

D: -
V: TRBV28
J: TRBJ2-7
size: -
length: 13
DNA: TGTGCCAGCAGTCGGGGGAGCCCCTACGAGCAGTACTTC
CDR3: CASSRGSPYEQYF

D: -
V: TRBV28
J: TRBJ2-7
size: -
length: 13
DNA: TGTGCCAGCAGTTTCGGCGGGTCCTACGAGCAGTACTTC
CDR3: CASSFGGSYEQYF

D: -
V: TRBV7-2
J: TRBJ1-1
size: many
length: 13
DNA: TGTGCCAGCAGCCCGACAGGTCGCACTGAAGCTTTCTTT
CDR3: CASSPTGRTEAFF

D: -
V: TRBV28
J: TRBJ2-1
size: -
length: 14
DNA: TGTGCCAGCAGTTCCGGGTTGGGGCAACGGGAGCAGTTCTTC
CDR3: CASSSGLGQREQFF

D: TRBD2
V: TRBV2
J: TRBJ2-3
size: few
length: 16
DNA: TGTGCCAGCAGTGAACCTAGCGGGAGATTGACAGATACGCAGTATTTT
CDR3: CASSEPSGRLTDTQYF

D: TRBD2
V: TRBV5-3
J: TRBJ2-6
size: -
length: 21
DNA: TGTGCCAGAAGCACCCATGGACTAGCGGGAGGGTTGAGTTCTGGGGCCAACGTCCTGACTTTC
CDR3: CARSTHGLAGGLSSGANVLTF

D: -
V: TRBV20-1
J: TRBJ1-1
size: -
length: 11
DNA: TGCAGTGCTAACGGGGTTACTGAAGCTTTCTTT
CDR3: CSANGVTEAFF

D: TRBD2
V: TRBV28
J: TRBJ2-7
size: -
length: 17
DNA: TGTGCCAGCAGTCCCCGCAGGAGCGGGAGCGCATCCTACGAGCAGTACTTC
CDR3: CASSPRRSGSASYEQYF

D: -
V: TRBV19
J: TRBJ1-1
size: -
length: 13
DNA: TGTGCCAGTAGTATAGGTAGGAGTACTGAAGCTTTCTTT
CDR3: CASSIGRSTEAFF

D: -
V: TRBV7-2
J: TRBJ2-4
size: -
length: 14
DNA: TGTGCCAGCAGCTCCGGGACTCTGAAAAACATTCAGTACTTC
CDR3: CASSSGTLKNIQYF

D: TRBD2
V: TRBV11-2
J: TRBJ2-7
size: -
length: 16
DNA: TGTGCCAGCAGCCCTGGGGGCTCTAGCGGGAGTTACGAGCAGTACTTC
CDR3: CASSPGGSSGSYEQYF

D: -
V: TRBV30
J: TRBJ1-6
size: -
length: 14
DNA: TGTGCCCAAAATAGACAGGATGATAATTCACCCCTCCACTTT
CDR3: CAQNRQDDNSPLHF

D: -
V: TRBV4-1
J: TRBJ1-6
size: -
length: 20
DNA: TGCGCCAGCACCGACAAGTTCGCGGGGGGCAGCCGGGCCTATAATTCACCCCTCCACTTT
CDR3: CASTDKFAGGSRAYNSPLHF

D: TRBD2
V: TRBV13
J: TRBJ2-5
size: -
length: 15
DNA: TGTGCCAGCAGCGATGGACTAGCGGGAGGGGAGACCCAGTACTTC
CDR3: CASSDGLAGGETQYF

D: -
V: TRBV5-8
J: TRBJ2-7
size: -
length: 13
DNA: TGTGCCAGCAGCTTGCCGGACTACTACGAGCAGTACTTC
CDR3: CASSLPDYYEQYF

D: TRBD2
V: TRBV10-2
J: TRBJ2-2
size: -
length: 17
DNA: TGCGCCAGCACCCCGTTTAGCGGGAGGGCCGACACCGGGGAGCTGTTTTTT
CDR3: CASTPFSGRADTGELFF

D: -
V: TRBV28
J: TRBJ2-6
size: -
length: 14
DNA: TGTGCAAGCACCTCGGGGGACGGGGCCAACGTCCTGACTTTC
CDR3: CASTSGDGANVLTF

D: TRBD1
V: TRBV6-6
J: TRBJ2-7
size: -
length: 14
DNA: TGTGCCAGCAGTTCTACAGGGGGGCCCTACGAGCAGTACTTC
CDR3: CASSSTGGPYEQYF

D: -
V: TRBV15
J: TRBJ2-7
size: few
length: 13
DNA: TGTGCCACCAGCAGAGATCGGGGGCGCGAGCAGTACTTC
CDR3: CATSRDRGREQYF

D: TRBD1
V: TRBV19
J: TRBJ2-1
size: -
length: 16
DNA: TGTGCCAGTAGTCCCAGGGGGACGGACCCCTACAATGAGCAGTTCTTC
CDR3: CASSPRGTDPYNEQFF

D: TRBD1
V: TRBV25-1
J: TRBJ1-2
size: -
length: 16
DNA: TGTGCCAGCAGCCGAGGCCTGGGACAGGGGAACTATGGCTACACCTTC
CDR3: CASSRGLGQGNYGYTF

D: -
V: TRBV9
J: TRBJ2-1
size: -
length: 15
DNA: TGTGCCAGCAGCACTAGCCAACCCAACTACAATGAGCAGTTCTTC
CDR3: CASSTSQPNYNEQFF

D: TRBD1
V: TRBV4-2
J: TRBJ1-5
size: many
length: 15
DNA: TGTGCCAGCAGCCACCGGGACAGTCGCAATCAGCCCCAGCATTTT
CDR3: CASSHRDSRNQPQHF

D: -
V: TRBV30
J: TRBJ2-3
size: many
length: 15
DNA: TGTGCCTGGGGTCGGGCGGGAAGAGGAACAGATACGCAGTATTTT
CDR3: CAWGRAGRGTDTQYF

D: -
V: TRBV27
J: TRBJ2-7
size: -
length: 14
DNA: TGTGCCAGCAGTTTATCCTCCTTAACCGGGGCCAAGTACTTC
CDR3: CASSLSSLTGAKYF

D: -
V: TRBV10-2
J: TRBJ2-2
size: once
length: 16
DNA: TGCGCCAGCAGTGATGCCCCTCTAACGCGGACCGGGGAGCTGTTTTTT
CDR3: CASSDAPLTRTGELFF

D: TRBD2
V: TRBV7-8
J: TRBJ2-1
size: -
length: 16
DNA: TGTGCCAGCAGCCCGACTAGCGGGAGGGCCGGGAATGAGCAGTTCTTC
CDR3: CASSPTSGRAGNEQFF

D: TRBD1
V: TRBV19
J: TRBJ2-1
size: few
length: 14
DNA: TGTGCCAGTAGTGTCGACAGGGGCGGGAATGAGCAGTTCTTC
CDR3: CASSVDRGGNEQFF

D: -
V: TRBV11-3
J: TRBJ2-1
size: -
length: 13
DNA: TGTGCCAGCAGCGTGAACACCTACAATGAGCAGTTCTTC
CDR3: CASSVNTYNEQFF

D: TRBD1
V: TRBV7-2
J: TRBJ2-7
size: -
length: 14
DNA: TGTGCCAGCAGCTTAGTCGGACAGGGGGGTGAGCAGTACTTC
CDR3: CASSLVGQGGEQYF

D: TRBD2
V: TRBV27
J: TRBJ2-3
size: -
length: 16
DNA: TGTGCCAGCAGTCTCGGGACTAGCGGAAACACAGATACGCAGTATTTT
CDR3: CASSLGTSGNTDTQYF

D: TRBD1
V: TRBV27
J: TRBJ2-1
size: many
length: 15
DNA: TGTGCCAGCAGTACCACCCCCGACAGGGTCAATGAGCAGTTCTTC
CDR3: CASSTTPDRVNEQFF

D: -
V: TRBV7-2
J: TRBJ2-5
size: -
length: 14
DNA: TGTGCCAGCAGCTTATCAGCGGGTGGGGAGACCCAGTACTTC
CDR3: CASSLSAGGETQYF

D: TRBD1
V: TRBV5-1
J: TRBJ1-4
size: -
length: 17
DNA: TGCGCCAGCAGCCCTTGGACAGGCTATGCAACTAATGAAAAACTGTTTTTT
CDR3: CASSPWTGYATNEKLFF

D: -
V: TRBV2
J: TRBJ1-2
size: -
length: 13
DNA: TGTGCCAGCAGTGGATCAGTGAGCTATGGCTACACCTTC
CDR3: CASSGSVSYGYTF

D: -
V: TRBV18
J: TRBJ2-2
size: once
length: 15
DNA: TGTGCCAGCTCCTCCTTTAGCGGGAACACCGGGGAGCTGTTTTTT
CDR3: CASSSFSGNTGELFF

D: -
V: TRBV28
J: TRBJ1-2
size: many
length: 15
DNA: TGTGCCAGCAGAAGACCTGTTCTCGAGGTCTATGGCTACACCTTC
CDR3: CASRRPVLEVYGYTF

D: -
V: TRBV9
J: TRBJ2-1
size: -
length: 16
DNA: TGTGCCAGCAGCGTAGATGCGGGACGCTCCTACAATGAGCAGTTCTTC
CDR3: CASSVDAGRSYNEQFF

D: -
V: TRBV6-1
J: TRBJ1-2
size: -
length: 13
DNA: TGTGCCAGCAGTGAACAGGGATTCTATGGCTACACCTTC
CDR3: CASSEQGFYGYTF

D: -
V: TRBV7-7
J: TRBJ2-2
size: few
length: 14
DNA: TGTGCCAGCAGCTTAGAACTAGCAGCCGGGGAGCTGTTTTTT
CDR3: CASSLELAAGELFF